This T cell receptor beta chain originates from a study of metastatic and nonmetastatic thyroid tumors. General study findings and limits: Reports indicated that malignant thyroid tumors showed significantly higher TCR beta diversity than benign nodules did, in blood and tumor.

The CDR3 length is 14 residues. Trimming removed 6 bases from V and 5 bases from J; junction bases left unmatched: 10. CDR1 is MNHNS, CDR2 SASEGT, per germline. Regarding this clone: Antigen unknown.

Each patient went into thyroid surgery without having received any treatment. Authors' analysis steps: CDR3 differences across clinicopathological groups were used to build a distant-metastasis classifier for papillary thyroid cancer. Using MiXCR, TCRdb re-called clones from the PCR reads. The V and J calls were not made by the authors but by TCRdb's processing. The table includes about 48,000 clones, roughly a fifth detected once. The origin of this receptor is a male donor with papillary thyroid cancer or a benign thyroid nodule (not recorded which). Some clones in this sample may be carry-over from other donors' samples. The sample was blood. This rearrangement joins TRBV6-1 to TRBJ2-7, with 7 nucleotides matching TRBD1. CDR3 DNA: TGTGCCAGCAGAACGACAGGGTTTTTCCACGAGCAGTACTTC. This translates into CASRTTGFFHEQYF.